This T cell receptor (beta chain) was recorded in a study of response to subunit inactivated influenza vaccine. Notes on the study in general: Few additional T cells are recruited per seasonal influenza vaccination, authors suggested.

TCRdb re-called the RT-PCR reads through MiXCR, storing one row per CDR3 protein. The data contain 550,000 to 800,000 distinct CDR3 sequences, approximately 13% of them singletons. V lost 4 bases and J 12 bases, leaving 16 bases between the germline ends. The CDR3 spans 13 residues. Comment on this clonotype: Its antigen is unknown.

V gene TRBV12-3 or TRBV12-4 combines with J gene TRBJ2-1; D possibly corresponds to TRBD2 (7 bases). This clonotype was obtained from a man aged 50-60 years who received an inactivated influenza vaccine. Sequenced here: PBMCs from blood, sampled less than 15 days before vaccination. The CDR3 sequence is CASSYEGGLGQFF. The CDR3, as DNA: TGTGCCAGCAGTTATGAGGGGGGGCTGGGGCAGTTCTTC.